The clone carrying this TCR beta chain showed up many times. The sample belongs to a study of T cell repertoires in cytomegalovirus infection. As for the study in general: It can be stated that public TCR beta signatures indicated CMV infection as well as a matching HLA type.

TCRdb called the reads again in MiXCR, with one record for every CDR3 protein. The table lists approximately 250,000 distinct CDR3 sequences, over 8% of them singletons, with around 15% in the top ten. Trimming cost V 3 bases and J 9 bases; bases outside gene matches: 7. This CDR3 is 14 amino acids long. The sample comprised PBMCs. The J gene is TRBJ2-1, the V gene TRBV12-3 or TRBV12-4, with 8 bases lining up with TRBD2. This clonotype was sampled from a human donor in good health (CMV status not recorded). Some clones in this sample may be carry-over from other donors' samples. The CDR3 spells CASSFTGTSPEQFF. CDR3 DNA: TGTGCCAGCAGTTTCACCGGGACTAGTCCTGAGCAGTTCTTC.